The present T cell receptor (beta chain) was sequenced within a study of somatic mutations in cytotoxic T cells in rheumatoid arthritis. The study's findings and limits: CD8+ clonality rose with age in rheumatoid arthritis patients, not healthy controls.

TCRdb keeps only in-frame clones here, not all; method: immunoSEQ multiplex PCR. Of about 5,000 clones in the sample, about 78% were seen once. This clone has a handful of counts. What it binds is not known. The CDR3 is made up of 13 amino acids. Germline V gives CDR1 LNHDA, CDR2 SQIVND (reference sequence). Trimming removed 6 bases from V and 6 bases from J, with 14 bases in between. Positive magnetic bead selection isolated CD4+ and CD8+ cells, and flow cytometry checked purity. This TCR came from an adult with rheumatoid arthritis. Material for sequencing was CD8+ T cells sorted from blood. The chain recombines TRBV19 with TRBJ1-1; no clear D. CDR3 coding DNA: TGTGCCAGTAGCACGAACAGTTTCCCTGAAGCTTTCTTT. As protein: CASSTNSFPEAFF. Supplemented by reference TRBV19 and TRBJ1-1, the full variable domain reads DGGITQSPKYLFRKEGQNVTLSCEQNLNHDAMYWYRQDPGQGLRLIYYSQIVNDFQKGDIAEGYSVSREKKESFPLTVTSAQKNPTAFYLCASSTNSFPEAFFGQGTRLTVV.